The clone carrying this T cell receptor beta chain was found a few times. No antigen is known for it. This entry belongs to a study of T cells after yellow fever vaccination. As for the study in general: Low-cell-number fractions were prepared with SMART-Seq v4 Ultra Low Input. Study-wide points: High-abundance clonotypes from the bulk population could contaminate FACS-sorted repertoires. Clones that expanded after primary vaccination mostly reappeared after the booster (96% CD4, approximately 85% CD8). The secondary response peaked faster, at day 5 versus 15, but was weaker.

From the 5' RACE reads, TCRdb called clonotypes with MiXCR, one entry per CDR3 protein. This sample yields 550,000 to 750,000 distinct CDR3 sequences, of which 13% are seen a single time; 11% to 15% belongs to the top ten. The germline CDR1 and CDR2 sequences are SGHNT and YYREEE (reference sequence). CDR3 length equals 14 residues. Trimming shortened V by 4 bases and J by 4 bases, and 11 bases separated the two germline ends. This chain uses TRBV5-4 with TRBJ2-2; D is perhaps TRBD2 (6 bases). This clonotype was obtained from a man aged 25 to 40 who received the YFV17D yellow fever vaccine. The input for sequencing was PBMCs, taken on the day of the yellow fever booster vaccination. The CDR3 nucleotides are TGTGCCAGCAGCGGCGGGACTCTCACCGGGGAGCTGTTTTTT. Encoded protein: CASSGGTLTGELFF.